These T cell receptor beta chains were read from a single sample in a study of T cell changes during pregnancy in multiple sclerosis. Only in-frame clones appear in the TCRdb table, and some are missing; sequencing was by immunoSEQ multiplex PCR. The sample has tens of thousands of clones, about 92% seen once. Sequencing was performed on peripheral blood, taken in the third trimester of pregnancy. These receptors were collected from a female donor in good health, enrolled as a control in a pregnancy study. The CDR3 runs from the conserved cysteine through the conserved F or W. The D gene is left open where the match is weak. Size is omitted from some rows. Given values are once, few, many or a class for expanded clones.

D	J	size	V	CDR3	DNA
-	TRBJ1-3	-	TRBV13	CASSLEQEGGSGNTIYF	TGTGCCAGCAGCTTAGAACAAGAGGGGGGGTCAGGAAACACCATATATTTT
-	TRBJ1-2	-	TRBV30	CAWSNPGTAPSGYTF	TGTGCCTGGTCAAATCCCGGGACTGCCCCCTCTGGCTACACCTTC
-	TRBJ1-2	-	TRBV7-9	CASSRGEDYGYTF	TGTGCCAGCAGCCGGGGGGAAGACTATGGCTACACCTTC
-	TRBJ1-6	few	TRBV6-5	CASSYSTVDNSPLHF	TGTGCCAGCAGTTACTCGACAGTTGATAATTCACCCCTCCACTTT
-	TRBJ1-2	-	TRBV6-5	CASTSGKTDGYTF	TGTGCCAGCACCTCGGGTAAAACGGATGGCTACACCTTC
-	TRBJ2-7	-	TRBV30	CAWSPGQGGPANEQYF	TGTGCCTGGAGCCCCGGGCAGGGAGGTCCTGCAAACGAGCAGTACTTC
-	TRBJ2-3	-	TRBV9	CASSDRSSFSTDTQYF	TGTGCCAGCAGCGACAGAAGCTCCTTTAGCACAGATACGCAGTATTTT
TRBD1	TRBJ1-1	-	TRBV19	CASTQGQVNTEAFF	TGTGCCAGTACCCAGGGACAGGTGAACACTGAAGCTTTCTTT
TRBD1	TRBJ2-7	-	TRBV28	CASNRSGTGDYEQYF	TGTGCCAGCAACCGCTCCGGGACAGGGGATTACGAGCAGTACTTC
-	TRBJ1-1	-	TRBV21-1	CASSARGGNTEAFF	TGTGCCAGCAGCGCCAGAGGGGGGAACACTGAAGCTTTCTTT